This record looks at one T cell receptor beta chain sequence and its context. Its antigen is unknown. Nothing much larger sits one base from this clone, and base qualities are not available. This record comes from a study of T cell changes during pregnancy in multiple sclerosis (dated by TCRdb to between 2018 and 2021). In the study overall: The study examined how the T cell repertoire changed over the course of pregnancy in women with multiple sclerosis.

The junction shows trimming of 6 bases on V and 1 base on J, plus 12 bases between the germline ends. The germline V gene supplies CDR1 MNHEY and CDR2 SVGAGI. The CDR3 has 15 amino acids, counting the end cysteine and phenylalanine. The DNA shown is the 45-base CDR3, in frame from base 1. The library came from the immunoSEQ multiplex PCR assay. The source is immuneACCESS, and TCRdb retained only in-frame sequences with V and J called. Part of the clones is not carried over; for the studies checked, unresolved V genes explain less than half of this, and the remainder is unexplained. The sample contains 75,000 to 95,000 clones, 80% to 95% of them found a single time. The ten largest clones take up 0.9% to 0.95% of the sample.

The sequence was obtained from a female donor with multiple sclerosis, enrolled in a pregnancy study. The material sequenced was peripheral blood, taken before pregnancy. The V and J segments used are TRBV6-5 and TRBJ2-2, with no confident D gene call. The CDR3 protein sequence reads: CASSPRVGNTGELFF. The nucleotides are TGTGCCAGCAGCCCCCGGGTAGGGAACACCGGGGAGCTGTTTTTT.